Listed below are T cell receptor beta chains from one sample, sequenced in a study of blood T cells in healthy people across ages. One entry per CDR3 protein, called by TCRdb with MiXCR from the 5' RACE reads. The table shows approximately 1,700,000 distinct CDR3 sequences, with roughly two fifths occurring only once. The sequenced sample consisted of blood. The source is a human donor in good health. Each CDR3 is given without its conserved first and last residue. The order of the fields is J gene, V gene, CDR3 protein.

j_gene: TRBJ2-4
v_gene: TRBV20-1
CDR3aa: SAHVGPAKNIQY

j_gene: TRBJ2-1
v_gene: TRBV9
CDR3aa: ASSVPKDRRANEQF

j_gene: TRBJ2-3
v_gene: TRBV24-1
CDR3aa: ATSDPSLAGGRTDTQY

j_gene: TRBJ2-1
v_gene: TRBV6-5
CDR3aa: ASSYSPWGEQF

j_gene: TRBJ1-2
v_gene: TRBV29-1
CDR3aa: SVPRPRGYT

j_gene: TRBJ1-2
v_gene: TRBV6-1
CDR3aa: ASSEAGDSWYGYT

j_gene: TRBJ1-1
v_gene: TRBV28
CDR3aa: ASRPVSYTEAF

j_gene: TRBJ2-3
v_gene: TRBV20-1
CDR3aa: SGTTGEGTDTQY

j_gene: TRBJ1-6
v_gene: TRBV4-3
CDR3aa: ASSQVGAYSPLH

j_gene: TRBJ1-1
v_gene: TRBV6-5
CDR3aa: ACRLGTGGSTEAF

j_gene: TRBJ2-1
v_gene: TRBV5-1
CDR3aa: ASSPWGGGYNEQF

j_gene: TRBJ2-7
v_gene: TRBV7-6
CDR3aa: ASSLVCQGRPYEQY

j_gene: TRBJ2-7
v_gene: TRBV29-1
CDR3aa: SVDAGTGGSYEQY

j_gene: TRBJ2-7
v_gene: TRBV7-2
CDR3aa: ASSLARGEGYEQY

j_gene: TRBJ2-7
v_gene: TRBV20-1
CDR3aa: SARGLDRSYEQY

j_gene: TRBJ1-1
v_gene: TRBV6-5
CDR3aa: ASSYSPLGTEAF

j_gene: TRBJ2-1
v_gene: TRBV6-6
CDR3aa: ASGPDIYSYNEQF

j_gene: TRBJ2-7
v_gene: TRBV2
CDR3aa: ASSEVRAAEQY

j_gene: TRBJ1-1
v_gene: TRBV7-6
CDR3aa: ASSLAEGLNTEAF

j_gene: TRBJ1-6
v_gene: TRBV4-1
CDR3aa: ASNLAPGDSPLH

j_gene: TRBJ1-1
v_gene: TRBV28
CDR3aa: ASSLGPSEAF

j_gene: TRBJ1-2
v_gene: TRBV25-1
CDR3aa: ASRSQGAQGYGYT

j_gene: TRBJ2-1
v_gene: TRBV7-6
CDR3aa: ASTIGGSNEQF

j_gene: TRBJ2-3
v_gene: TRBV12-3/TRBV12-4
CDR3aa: ASQVRGADTQY

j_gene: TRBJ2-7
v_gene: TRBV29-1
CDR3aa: NVEKQGNYEQY

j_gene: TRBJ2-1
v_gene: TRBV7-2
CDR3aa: ASKLGRANNEQF

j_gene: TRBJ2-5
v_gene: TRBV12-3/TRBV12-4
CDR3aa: ASSQDRTVQETQY

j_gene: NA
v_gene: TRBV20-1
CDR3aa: SAPRDFLYEQY

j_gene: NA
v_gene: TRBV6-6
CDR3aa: ASSAPRQGLDEQY

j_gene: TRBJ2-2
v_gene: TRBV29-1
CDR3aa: SVESGGGELF

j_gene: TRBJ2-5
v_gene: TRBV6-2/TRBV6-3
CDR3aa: ASSYSGGLDKY

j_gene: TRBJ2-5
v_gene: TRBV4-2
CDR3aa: ASSHGSGSGETQY

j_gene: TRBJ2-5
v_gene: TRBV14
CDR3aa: ASSRRQEGEETQY

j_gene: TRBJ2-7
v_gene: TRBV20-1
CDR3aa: SASGESYYEQY

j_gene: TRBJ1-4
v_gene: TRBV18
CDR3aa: ASSPELNEKLF

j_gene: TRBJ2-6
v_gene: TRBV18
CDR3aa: ASSPGGLVRSGANVLT

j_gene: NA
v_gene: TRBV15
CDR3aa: ATSPDRGLSSYEQY

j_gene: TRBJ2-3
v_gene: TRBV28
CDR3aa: ASSTRTSFLGTQY

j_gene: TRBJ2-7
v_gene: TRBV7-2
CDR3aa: ASSRRQGWEQY

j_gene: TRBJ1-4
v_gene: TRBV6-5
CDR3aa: ASSYQGAATNEKLF

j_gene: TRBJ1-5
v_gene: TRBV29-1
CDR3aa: SEGEGENNQPQH

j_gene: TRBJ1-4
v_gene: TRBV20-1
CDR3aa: SASQGATNEKLF

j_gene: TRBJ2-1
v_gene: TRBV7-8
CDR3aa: ASSLGLAGATFFYEQF

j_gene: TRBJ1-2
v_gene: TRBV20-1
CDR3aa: LPGEGVYGYT

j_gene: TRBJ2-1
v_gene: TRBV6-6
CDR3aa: ATGRPGEQF

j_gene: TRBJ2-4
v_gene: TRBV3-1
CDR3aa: ASSLLDTTSYGQY

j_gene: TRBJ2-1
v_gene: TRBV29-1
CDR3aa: SVIIPGHPLVKQF

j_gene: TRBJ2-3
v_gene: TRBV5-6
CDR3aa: ASSPLSGGTDTQY

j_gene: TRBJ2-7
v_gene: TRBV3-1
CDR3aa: ASSGGGGSFEQY

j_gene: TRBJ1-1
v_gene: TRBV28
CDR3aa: ASSRTGTNTEAF

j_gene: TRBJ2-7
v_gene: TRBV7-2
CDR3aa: ASSPSRYEQY